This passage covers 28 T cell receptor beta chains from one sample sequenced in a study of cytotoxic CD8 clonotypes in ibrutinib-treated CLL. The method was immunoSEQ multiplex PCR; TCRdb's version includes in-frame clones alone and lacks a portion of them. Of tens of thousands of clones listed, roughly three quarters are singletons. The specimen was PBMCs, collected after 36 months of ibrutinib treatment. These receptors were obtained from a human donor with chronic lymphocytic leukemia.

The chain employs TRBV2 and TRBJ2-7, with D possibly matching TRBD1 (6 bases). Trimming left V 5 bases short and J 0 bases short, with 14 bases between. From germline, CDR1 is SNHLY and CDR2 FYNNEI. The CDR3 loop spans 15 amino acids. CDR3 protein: CASSPRQASSYEQYF. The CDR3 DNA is TGTGCCAGCAGTCCCCGACAGGCTAGCTCCTACGAGCAGTACTTC.

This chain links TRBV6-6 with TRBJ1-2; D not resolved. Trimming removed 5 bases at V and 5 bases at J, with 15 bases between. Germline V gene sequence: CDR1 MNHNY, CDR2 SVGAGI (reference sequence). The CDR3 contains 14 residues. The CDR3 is CASSPRAGFYGYTF. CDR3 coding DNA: TGTGCCAGCAGTCCTCGAGCGGGGTTTTATGGCTACACCTTC.

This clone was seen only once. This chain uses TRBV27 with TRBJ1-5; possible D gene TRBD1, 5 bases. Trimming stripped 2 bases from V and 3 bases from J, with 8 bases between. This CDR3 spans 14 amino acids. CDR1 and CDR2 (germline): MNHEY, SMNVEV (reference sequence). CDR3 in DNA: TGTGCCAGCAGTTTAAAGGGGTACAATCAGCCCCAGCATTTT. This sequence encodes CASSLKGYNQPQHF.

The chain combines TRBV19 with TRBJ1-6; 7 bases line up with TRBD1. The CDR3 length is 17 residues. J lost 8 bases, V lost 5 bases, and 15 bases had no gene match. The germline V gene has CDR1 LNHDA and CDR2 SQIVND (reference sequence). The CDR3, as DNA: TGTGCCAGTAGTCCCCCGAGGGGGCGCAAGGGAGATTCACCCCTCCACTTT. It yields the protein CASSPPRGRKGDSPLHF.

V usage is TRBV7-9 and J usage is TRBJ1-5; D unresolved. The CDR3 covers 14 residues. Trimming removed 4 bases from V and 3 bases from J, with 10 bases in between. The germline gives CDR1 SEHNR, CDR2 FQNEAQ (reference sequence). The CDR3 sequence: CASSSRPYNQPQHF. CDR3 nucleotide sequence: TGTGCCAGCAGCTCCCGCCCTTACAATCAGCCCCAGCATTTT.

CDR3 residues: CASSLSYPTENTEAFF. The CDR3 coding sequence is TGTGCCAGCAGTTTATCTTACCCGACCGAGAACACTGAAGCTTTCTTT. The chain employs TRBV27 and TRBJ1-1; D remains ambiguous. The CDR3 extends over 16 amino acids. Trimming stripped 0 bases from V and 1 base from J, with 12 bases between. Per germline, CDR1 MNHEY and CDR2 SMNVEV (reference sequence).

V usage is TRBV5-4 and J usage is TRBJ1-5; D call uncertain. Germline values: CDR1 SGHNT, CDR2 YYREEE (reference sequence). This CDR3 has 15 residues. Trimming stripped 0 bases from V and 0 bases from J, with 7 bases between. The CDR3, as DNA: TGTGCCAGCAGCTTGGATGGTCATAGCAATCAGCCCCAGCATTTT. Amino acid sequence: CASSLDGHSNQPQHF.

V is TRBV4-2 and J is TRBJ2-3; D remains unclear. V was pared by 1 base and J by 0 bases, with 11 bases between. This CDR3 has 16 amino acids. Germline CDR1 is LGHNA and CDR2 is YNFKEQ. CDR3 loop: CASSQGSQSSTDTQYF. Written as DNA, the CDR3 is TGTGCCAGCAGCCAAGGTAGCCAAAGTAGCACAGATACGCAGTATTTT.

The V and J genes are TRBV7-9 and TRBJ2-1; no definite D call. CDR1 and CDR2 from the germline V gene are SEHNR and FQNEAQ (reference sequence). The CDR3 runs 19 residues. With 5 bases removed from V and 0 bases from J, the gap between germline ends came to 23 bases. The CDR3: CASSTPRFLTNSSYNEQFF. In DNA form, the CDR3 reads TGTGCCAGCAGCACCCCTCGTTTTCTGACAAACAGCTCCTACAATGAGCAGTTCTTC. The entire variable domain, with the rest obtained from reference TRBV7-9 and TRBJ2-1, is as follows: DTGVSQNPRHKITKRGQNVTFRCDPISEHNRLYWYRQTLGQGPEFLTYFQNEAQLEKSRLLSDRFSAERPKGSFSTLEIQRTEQGDSAMYLCASSTPRFLTNSSYNEQFFGPGTRLTVL.

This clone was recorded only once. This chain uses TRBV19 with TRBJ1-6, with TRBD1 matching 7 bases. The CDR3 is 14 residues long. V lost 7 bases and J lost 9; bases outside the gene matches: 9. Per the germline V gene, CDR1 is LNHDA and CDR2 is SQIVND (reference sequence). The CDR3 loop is CASNPTGWGSPLHF. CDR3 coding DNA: TGTGCCAGTAACCCGACAGGGTGGGGTTCACCCCTCCACTTT.

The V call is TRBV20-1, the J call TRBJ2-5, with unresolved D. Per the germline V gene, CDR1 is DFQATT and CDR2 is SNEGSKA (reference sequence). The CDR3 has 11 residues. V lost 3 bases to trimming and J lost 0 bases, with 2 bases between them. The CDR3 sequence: CSASYQETQYF. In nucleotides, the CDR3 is TGCAGTGCTAGCTACCAAGAGACCCAGTACTTC.

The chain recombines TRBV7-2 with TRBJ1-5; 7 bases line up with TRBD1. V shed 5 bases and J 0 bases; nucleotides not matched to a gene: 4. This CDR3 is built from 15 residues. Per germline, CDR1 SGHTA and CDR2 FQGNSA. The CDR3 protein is CASSQTGFSNQPQHF. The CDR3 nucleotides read TGTGCCAGCAGCCAGACAGGGTTTAGCAATCAGCCCCAGCATTTT. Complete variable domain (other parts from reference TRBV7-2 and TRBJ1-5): GAGVSQSPSNKVTEKGKDVELRCDPISGHTALYWYRQSLGQGLEFLIYFQGNSAPDKSGLPSDRFSAERTGGSVSTLTIQRTQQEDSAVYLCASSQTGFSNQPQHFGDGTRLSIL.

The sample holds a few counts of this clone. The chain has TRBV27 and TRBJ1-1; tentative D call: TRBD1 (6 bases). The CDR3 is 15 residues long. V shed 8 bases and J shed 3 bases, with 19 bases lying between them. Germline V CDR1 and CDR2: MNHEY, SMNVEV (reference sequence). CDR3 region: CASDHRVPRDTEAFF. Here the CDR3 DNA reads TGTGCCAGCGACCACAGGGTTCCAAGGGACACTGAAGCTTTCTTT.

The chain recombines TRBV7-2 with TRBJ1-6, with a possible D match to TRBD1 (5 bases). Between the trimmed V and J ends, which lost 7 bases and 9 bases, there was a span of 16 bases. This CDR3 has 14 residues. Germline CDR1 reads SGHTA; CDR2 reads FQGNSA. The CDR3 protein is CASNPTAQGSPLHF. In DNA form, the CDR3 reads TGTGCCAGCAACCCAACAGCCCAGGGTTCACCCCTCCACTTT.

This chain's CDR3 is CASSERTGHEQYF. The DNA for the CDR3 is TGTGCCAGCAGTGAAAGGACAGGCCACGAGCAGTACTTC. The V call is TRBV2, the J call TRBJ2-7; 7 nucleotides agree with TRBD1. The junction had 3 bases not matched to a gene; V was cut back by 2 bases and J by 5 bases. CDR3 length equals 13 residues. CDR1 and CDR2 from the germline V gene are SNHLY and FYNNEI.

The CDR3 coding sequence is TGCGCCAGCAGCCAAGATCAGCGGGGGGGCGGCAATGAGCAGTTCTTC. It translates to CASSQDQRGGGNEQFF. This chain uses TRBV4-1 with TRBJ2-1; 10 bases match TRBD2. The CDR3 loop spans 16 amino acids. J was trimmed by 6 bases and V by 0 bases; bases with no gene match: 5. Germline CDR1 reads MGHRA; CDR2 reads YSYEKL.

The CDR3 protein is CASTGSYEQYF. Written as DNA, the CDR3 is TGTGCCAGTACAGGGTCCTACGAGCAGTACTTC. The rearrangement uses TRBV6-6 and TRBJ2-7; TRBD1 is a possible D gene (6 bases). Trimming cost V 9 bases and J 1 base, with 7 bases left between them. The CDR3 sequence is 11 residues long. CDR1 is MNHNY, CDR2 SVGAGI, per germline (reference sequence).

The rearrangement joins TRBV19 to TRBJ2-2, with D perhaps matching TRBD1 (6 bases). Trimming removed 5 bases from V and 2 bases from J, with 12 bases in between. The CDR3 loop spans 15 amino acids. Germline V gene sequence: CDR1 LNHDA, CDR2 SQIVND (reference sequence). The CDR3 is CASSLQGSNTGELFF. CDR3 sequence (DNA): TGTGCCAGTAGTCTACAGGGAAGCAACACCGGGGAGCTGTTTTTT.

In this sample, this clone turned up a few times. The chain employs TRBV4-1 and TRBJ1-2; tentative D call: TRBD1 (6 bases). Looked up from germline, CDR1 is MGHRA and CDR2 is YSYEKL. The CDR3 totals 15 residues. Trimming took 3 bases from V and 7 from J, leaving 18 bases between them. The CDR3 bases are TGCGCCAGCAGCCAGGGCTGGGGGCCCAGCGCTGGCTACACCTTC. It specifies CASSQGWGPSAGYTF.

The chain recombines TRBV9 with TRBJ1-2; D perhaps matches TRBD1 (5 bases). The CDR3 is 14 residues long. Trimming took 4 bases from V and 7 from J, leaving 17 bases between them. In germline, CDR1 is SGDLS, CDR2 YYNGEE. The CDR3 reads CASSIGTPGPGYTF. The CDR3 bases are TGTGCCAGCAGCATTGGGACCCCAGGGCCTGGCTACACCTTC. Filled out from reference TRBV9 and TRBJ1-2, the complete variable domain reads DSGVTQTPKHLITATGQRVTLRCSPRSGDLSVYWYQQSLDQGLQFLIQYYNGEERAKGNILERFSAQQFPDLHSELNLSSLELGDSALYFCASSIGTPGPGYTFGSGTRLTVV.

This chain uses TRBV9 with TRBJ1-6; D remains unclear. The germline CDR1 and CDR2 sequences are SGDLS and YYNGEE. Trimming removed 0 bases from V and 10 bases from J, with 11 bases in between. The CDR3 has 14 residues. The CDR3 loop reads CASSVAAKNSPLHF. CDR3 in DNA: TGTGCCAGCAGCGTAGCAGCAAAGAACTCACCCCTCCACTTT.

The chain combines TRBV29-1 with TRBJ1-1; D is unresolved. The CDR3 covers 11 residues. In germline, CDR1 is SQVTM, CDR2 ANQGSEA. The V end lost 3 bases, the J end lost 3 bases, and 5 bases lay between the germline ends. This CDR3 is CSVDGDTEAFF. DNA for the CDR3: TGCAGCGTTGACGGGGACACTGAAGCTTTCTTT. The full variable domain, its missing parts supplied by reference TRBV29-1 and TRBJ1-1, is SAVISQKPSRDICQRGTSLTIQCQVDSQVTMMFWYRQQPGQSLTLIATANQGSEATYESGFVIDKFPISRPNLTFSTLTVSNMSPEDSSIYLCSVDGDTEAFFGQGTRLTVV.

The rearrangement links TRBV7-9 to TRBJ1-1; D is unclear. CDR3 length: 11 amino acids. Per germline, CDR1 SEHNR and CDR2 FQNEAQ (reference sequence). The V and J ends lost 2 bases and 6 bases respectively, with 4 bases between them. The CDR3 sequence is CASSLRAEAFF. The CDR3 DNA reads TGTGCCAGCAGCTTAAGGGCTGAAGCTTTCTTT. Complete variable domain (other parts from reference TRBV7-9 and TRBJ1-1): DTGVSQNPRHKITKRGQNVTFRCDPISEHNRLYWYRQTLGQGPEFLTYFQNEAQLEKSRLLSDRFSAERPKGSFSTLEIQRTEQGDSAMYLCASSLRAEAFFGQGTRLTVV.

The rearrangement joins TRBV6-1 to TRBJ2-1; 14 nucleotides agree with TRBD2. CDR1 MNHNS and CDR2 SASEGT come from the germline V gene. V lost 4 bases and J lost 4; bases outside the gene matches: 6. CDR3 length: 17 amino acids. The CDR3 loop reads CASSALGLAGVYNEQFF. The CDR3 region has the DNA TGTGCCAGCAGTGCCCTGGGACTAGCGGGGGTGTACAATGAGCAGTTCTTC.

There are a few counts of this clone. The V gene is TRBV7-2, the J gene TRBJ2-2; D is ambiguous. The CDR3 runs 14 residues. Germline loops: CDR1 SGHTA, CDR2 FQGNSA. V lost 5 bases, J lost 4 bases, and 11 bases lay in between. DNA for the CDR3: TGTGCCAGCAGCGCCGACCCAGCCACCGGGGAGCTGTTTTTT. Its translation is CASSADPATGELFF.

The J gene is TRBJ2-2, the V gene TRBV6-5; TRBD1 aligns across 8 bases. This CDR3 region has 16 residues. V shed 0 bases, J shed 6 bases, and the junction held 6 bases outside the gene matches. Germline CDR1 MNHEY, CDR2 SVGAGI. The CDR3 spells CASSYSEGQAAGELFF. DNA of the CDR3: TGTGCCAGCAGTTACTCAGAGGGACAGGCGGCCGGGGAGCTGTTTTTT.

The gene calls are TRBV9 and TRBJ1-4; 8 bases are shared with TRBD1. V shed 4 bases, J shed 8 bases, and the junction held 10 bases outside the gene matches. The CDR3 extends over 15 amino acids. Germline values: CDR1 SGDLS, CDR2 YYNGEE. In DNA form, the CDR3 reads TGTGCCAGCAGCTCCTCAGGGGGCCAAGGAGAAAAACTGTTTTTT. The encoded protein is CASSSSGGQGEKLFF.

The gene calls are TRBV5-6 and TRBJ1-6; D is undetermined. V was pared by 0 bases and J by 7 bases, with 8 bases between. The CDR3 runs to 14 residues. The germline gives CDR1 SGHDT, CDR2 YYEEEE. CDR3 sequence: CASSLGRSNSPLHF. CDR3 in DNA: TGTGCCAGCAGCTTGGGCAGATCCAATTCACCCCTCCACTTT.